This TCR beta chain was obtained from a study of CD8 T cells in Susac syndrome. V lost 10 bases, J lost 12 bases, and 14 bases lay in between. The CDR3 extends over 9 amino acids. Germline CDR1 SGHKS, CDR2 YYEKEE (reference sequence). Reverse transcription used about 0.45 to 1 ug RNA and random hexamers. Multiplex immunoSEQ PCR targeted 54 Vbeta and 13 Jbeta TCR beta segments. One entry per CDR3 protein results from TCRdb running MiXCR on the immunoSEQ multiplex PCR reads. The table includes some 200,000 distinct CDR3 sequences, roughly 91% detected once. The specimen was CD4+ T cells from PBMCs. The chain links TRBV5-5 to TRBJ2-7; D tentatively fits TRBD1 or TRBD2 (6 bases each). The source is a human donor with Susac syndrome. In nucleotides, the CDR3 is TGTGCCGGAAGGGGGGAGTTGTACTTC. Its protein product is CAGRGELYF.